The rows below give T cell receptor beta chains drawn from one sample of a study of OX40 agonist ivuxolimab in advanced cancers. Method: immunoSEQ multiplex PCR; TCRdb's copy keeps in-frame clones and lacks some. The table has over 65,000 clones, 70% to 90% seen once. The sequencing used CD4+ or CD8+ T cells sorted from blood, collected in a trial of the OX40 agonist ivuxolimab. The receptor set was obtained from an adult with an advanced solid tumor such as melanoma, head and neck, liver or kidney cancer. The CDR3 runs from the conserved cysteine through the conserved F or W. D genes are given only for firm matches. The size of a clone is reported for some rows only, either as once, few or many, or as a class for expanded clones.

v_gene,j_gene,d_gene,abundance,CDR3aa,CDR3nt
TRBV6-1,TRBJ2-7,-,-,CASRLSLDYEQYF,TGTGCCAGCCGGCTGAGCCTGGACTACGAGCAGTACTTC
TRBV25-1,TRBJ2-5,-,-,CASSGWEREETQYF,TGTGCCAGCAGTGGATGGGAGCGAGAAGAGACCCAGTACTTC
TRBV28,TRBJ2-7,-,-,CASSPPSPGPNYEQYF,TGTGCCAGCAGTCCTCCGTCGCCGGGACCTAACTACGAGCAGTACTTC
TRBV5-1,TRBJ1-1,-,-,CASSLRGSGMNTEAFF,TGCGCCAGCAGCTTGAGGGGATCGGGCATGAACACTGAAGCTTTCTTT
TRBV27,TRBJ2-5,-,-,CATRRGVSGVGETQYF,TGTGCCACCCGACGGGGTGTCTCGGGAGTCGGTGAGACCCAGTACTTC
TRBV27,TRBJ1-2,TRBD1,-,CASSLRAGGNYGYTF,TGTGCCAGCAGTTTGAGGGCAGGGGGAAACTATGGCTACACCTTC
TRBV9,TRBJ2-5,-,-,CASSVAPKSPETQYF,TGTGCCAGCAGCGTAGCACCGAAAAGCCCAGAGACCCAGTACTTC
TRBV7-9,TRBJ1-5,TRBD1,-,CASSPGTGGLYSNQPQHF,TGTGCCAGCAGCCCGGGGACAGGGGGGCTGTATAGCAATCAGCCCCAGCATTTT
TRBV2,TRBJ1-5,TRBD1,-,CASRDRRDQPQHF,TGTGCCAGCAGGGACAGGAGGGATCAGCCCCAGCATTTT
TRBV18,TRBJ2-7,-,-,CASSPGVGSYEQYF,TGTGCCAGCTCACCGGGGGTCGGGTCCTACGAGCAGTACTTC
TRBV5-3,TRBJ2-7,-,-,CARSVAGKSYEQYF,TGTGCCAGAAGCGTGGCAGGGAAGTCCTACGAGCAGTACTTC
TRBV11-1,TRBJ2-5,TRBD2,-,CASSFRAGEGEAQYF,TGTGCCAGCAGCTTCAGGGCGGGAGAGGGTGAGGCCCAGTACTTC
TRBV2,TRBJ2-1,-,-,CASSGQYNEQFF,TGTGCCAGCAGTGGACAGTACAATGAGCAGTTCTTC
TRBV5-5,TRBJ1-2,-,once,CASSPLAETANNYGYTF,TGTGCCAGCAGCCCTCTAGCCGAGACAGCTAATAACTATGGCTACACCTTC
TRBV10-3,TRBJ2-1,TRBD2,-,CAISAGVAGYNEQFF,TGTGCCATCAGTGCCGGTGTAGCGGGATACAATGAGCAGTTCTTC
TRBV6-5,TRBJ1-5,TRBD1,-,CASSPTGGPNQPQHF,TGTGCCAGCAGCCCTACAGGGGGCCCAAATCAGCCCCAGCATTTT
TRBV6-1,TRBJ2-7,-,-,CASSELYEQYF,TGTGCCAGCAGTGAATTATACGAGCAGTACTTC
TRBV19,TRBJ2-2,TRBD2,-,CASSLLAGKTGELFF,TGTGCCAGTAGCCTACTAGCGGGCAAGACCGGGGAGCTGTTTTTT
TRBV27,TRBJ1-2,-,-,CASSLSGGYGYTF,TGTGCCAGCAGTTTATCAGGGGGCTATGGCTACACCTTC
TRBV5-4,TRBJ2-3,TRBD2,-,CASSLRLAGGTDTQYF,TGTGCCAGCAGCCTCAGACTAGCGGGAGGCACAGATACGCAGTATTTT
TRBV4-2,TRBJ1-3,-,-,CASSQGASQGNTIYF,TGTGCCAGCAGCCAAGGGGCAAGTCAGGGGAACACCATATATTTT
TRBV25-1,TRBJ2-3,-,-,CASSEYLRVGATDTQYF,TGTGCCAGCAGTGAATATTTGAGGGTAGGGGCCACAGATACGCAGTATTTT
TRBV7-7,TRBJ2-5,TRBD1,-,CASSPRTGLQETQYF,TGTGCCAGCAGCCCGCGGACAGGGTTGCAAGAGACCCAGTACTTC
TRBV9,TRBJ2-1,-,-,CASSASGVNEQFF,TGTGCCAGCAGCGCTTCCGGGGTAAATGAGCAGTTCTTC
TRBV7-9,TRBJ2-2,TRBD1,-,CASSSWTGEVGELFF,TGTGCCAGCAGCTCCTGGACAGGGGAGGTCGGGGAGCTGTTTTTT
TRBV19,TRBJ1-1,-,-,CASSRRDFEAFF,TGTGCCAGTAGTAGAAGGGACTTCGAAGCTTTCTTT
TRBV5-4,TRBJ2-2,-,-,CASSLAKTGELFF,TGTGCCAGCAGCTTGGCAAAAACCGGGGAGCTGTTTTTT
TRBV4-1,TRBJ1-1,TRBD1,-,CASSHPDRRDTEAFF,TGCGCCAGCAGCCACCCGGACAGGAGGGACACTGAAGCTTTCTTT
TRBV6-6,TRBJ2-6,-,once,CASTLPSGANVLTF,TGTGCCAGCACCCTTCCGTCTGGGGCCAACGTCCTGACTTTC
TRBV10-1,TRBJ2-1,-,-,CASSDLSGSSYNEQFF,TGCGCCAGCAGTGACTTGTCAGGGAGCTCCTACAATGAGCAGTTCTTC
TRBV7-3,TRBJ2-2,TRBD2,-,CASSSGTSATGELFF,TGTGCCAGCAGCTCCGGGACTAGCGCCACCGGGGAGCTGTTTTTT
TRBV18,TRBJ1-5,-,-,CASSPGRNQPQHF,TGTGCCAGCTCACCAGGGCGCAATCAGCCCCAGCATTTT
TRBV29-1,TRBJ2-5,TRBD2,once,CSAGTSQETQYF,TGCAGCGCCGGGACTAGCCAAGAGACCCAGTACTTC
TRBV5-8,TRBJ2-1,-,-,CASSLDSYNEQFF,TGTGCCAGCAGCTTGGACAGCTACAATGAGCAGTTCTTC
TRBV19,TRBJ1-3,TRBD1,-,CASSIGQGAIGNTIYF,TGTGCCAGTAGTATTGGACAGGGGGCAATCGGAAACACCATATATTTT
TRBV5-5,TRBJ2-2,TRBD2,once,CASSSSSGYTGELFF,TGTGCCAGCAGCTCCTCTAGCGGGTACACCGGGGAGCTGTTTTTT
TRBV11-3,TRBJ2-1,TRBD2,-,CASSFSGSSYNEQFF,TGTGCCAGCAGCTTTAGCGGGAGCTCCTACAATGAGCAGTTCTTC
TRBV5-1,TRBJ2-7,-,-,CASSLGRAYEQYF,TGCGCCAGCAGCTTAGGCAGAGCCTACGAGCAGTACTTC
TRBV29-1,TRBJ1-2,TRBD1,-,CSVDGTADYGYTF,TGCAGCGTCGACGGGACAGCTGACTATGGCTACACCTTC
TRBV4-1,TRBJ2-7,TRBD1,-,CASSQDQGALGYEQYF,TGCGCCAGCAGCCAGGATCAGGGGGCATTGGGCTACGAGCAGTACTTC
TRBV7-2,TRBJ1-1,-,-,CASSVEQGSQTEAFF,TGTGCCAGCAGCGTAGAACAGGGATCGCAGACTGAAGCTTTCTTT
TRBV18,TRBJ1-1,-,few,CASSPPGGNTEAFF,TGTGCCAGCTCACCACCTGGGGGGAACACTGAAGCTTTCTTT
TRBV10-1,TRBJ2-5,TRBD1,-,CASSESTRRGETQYF,TGCGCCAGCAGTGAGTCGACGCGCAGGGGGGAGACCCAGTACTTC
TRBV18,TRBJ2-2,TRBD1,-,CASSPTGGGNTGELFF,TGTGCCAGCTCACCTACAGGGGGAGGAAACACCGGGGAGCTGTTTTTT
TRBV28,TRBJ2-1,TRBD1,-,CASSSGQGINEQFF,TGTGCCAGCAGTTCGGGACAGGGGATCAATGAGCAGTTCTTC
TRBV14,TRBJ2-3,-,-,CASSQVPPLGDTQYF,TGTGCCAGCAGCCAAGTTCCGCCCCTCGGGGATACGCAGTATTTT
TRBV10-1,TRBJ2-2,TRBD2,-,CASSARGGGRVTGELFF,TGCGCCAGCAGCGCACGAGGTGGCGGGAGAGTCACCGGGGAGCTGTTTTTT
TRBV7-9,TRBJ2-1,-,-,CASSPRTNSYNEQFF,TGTGCCAGCAGCCCGCGGACTAATTCCTACAATGAGCAGTTCTTC
TRBV27,TRBJ2-5,TRBD2,-,CASSKGLAGAETQYF,TGTGCCAGCAGTAAAGGACTAGCGGGGGCCGAGACCCAGTACTTC